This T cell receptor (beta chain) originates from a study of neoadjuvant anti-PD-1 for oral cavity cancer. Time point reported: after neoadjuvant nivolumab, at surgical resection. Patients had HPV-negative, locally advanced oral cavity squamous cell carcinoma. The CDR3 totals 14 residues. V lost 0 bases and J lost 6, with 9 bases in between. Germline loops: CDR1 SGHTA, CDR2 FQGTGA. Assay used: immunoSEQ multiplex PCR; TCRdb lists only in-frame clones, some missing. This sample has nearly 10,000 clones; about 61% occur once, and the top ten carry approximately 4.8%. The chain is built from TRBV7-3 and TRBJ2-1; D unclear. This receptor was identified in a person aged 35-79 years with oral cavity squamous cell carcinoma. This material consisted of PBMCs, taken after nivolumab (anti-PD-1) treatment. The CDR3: CASSLTDGVNEQFF. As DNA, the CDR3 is TGTGCCAGCAGCTTAACTGACGGCGTCAATGAGCAGTTCTTC.